This T cell receptor (beta chain) was sequenced for a study of vaccination effects on CD4 cells after COVID-19. In the ViraFEST assay, antigen-specific CD4+ clonotypes were identified by expansion after peptide-pool stimulation. CD4+ T cells were isolated after less than 13 days of culture. The vaccine recipients had no prior SARS-CoV-2 infection, with negative nucleocapsid antibodies. For this clone: Its specificity is unknown.

The repertoire was sequenced with immunoSEQ multiplex PCR; TCRdb's copy has only in-frame clones and lacks some. The profile shows 25,000 to 30,000 clones, around 80% of them singletons. Sequenced here: CD4+ T cells from PBMCs cultured with SARS-CoV-2 spike peptides, sampled before COVID-19 vaccination. This sequence was found in a human donor who received a COVID-19 vaccine.

The chain's CDR3 is CAISESTGTETQYF. Here the CDR3 DNA reads TGTGCCATCAGTGAGTCGACAGGGACAGAGACCCAGTACTTC. This chain joins TRBV10-3 and TRBJ2-5, with TRBD1 matching over 7 bases. V dropped 0 bases and J dropped 4; count of bases not matched to a gene: 2. CDR1 ENHRY and CDR2 SYGVKD come from the germline V gene. The CDR3 is 14 amino acids.